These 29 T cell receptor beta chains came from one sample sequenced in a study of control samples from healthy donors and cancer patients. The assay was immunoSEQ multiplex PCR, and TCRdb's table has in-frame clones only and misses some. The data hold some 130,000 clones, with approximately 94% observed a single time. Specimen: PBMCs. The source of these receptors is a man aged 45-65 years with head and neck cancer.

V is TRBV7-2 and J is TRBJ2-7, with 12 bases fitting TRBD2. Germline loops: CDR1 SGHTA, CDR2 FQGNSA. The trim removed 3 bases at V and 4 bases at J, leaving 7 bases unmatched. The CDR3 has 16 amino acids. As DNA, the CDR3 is TGTGCCAGCAGCTTGGCTAGCGGGGGGGCAACTTACGAGCAGTACTTC. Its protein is CASSLASGGATYEQYF.

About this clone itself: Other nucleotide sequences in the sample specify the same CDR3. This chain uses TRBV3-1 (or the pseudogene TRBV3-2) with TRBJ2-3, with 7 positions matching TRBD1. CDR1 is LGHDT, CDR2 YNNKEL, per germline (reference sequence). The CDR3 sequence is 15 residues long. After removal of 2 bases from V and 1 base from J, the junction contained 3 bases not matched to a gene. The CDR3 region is CASSQHGQGTDTQYF. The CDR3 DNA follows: TGTGCCAGCAGCCAACATGGACAGGGCACAGATACGCAGTATTTT.

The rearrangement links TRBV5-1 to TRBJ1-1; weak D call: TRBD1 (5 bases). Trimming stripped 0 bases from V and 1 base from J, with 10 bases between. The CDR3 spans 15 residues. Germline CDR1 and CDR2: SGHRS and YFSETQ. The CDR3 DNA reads TGCGCCAGCAGCTTGGATCGGGGGTGGAACACTGAAGCTTTCTTT. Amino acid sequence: CASSLDRGWNTEAFF. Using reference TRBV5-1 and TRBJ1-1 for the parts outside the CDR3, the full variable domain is KAGVTQTPRYLIKTRGQQVTLSCSPISGHRSVSWYQQTPGQGLQFLFEYFSETQRNKGNFPGRFSGRQFSNSRSEMNVSTLELGDSALYLCASSLDRGWNTEAFFGQGTRLTVV.

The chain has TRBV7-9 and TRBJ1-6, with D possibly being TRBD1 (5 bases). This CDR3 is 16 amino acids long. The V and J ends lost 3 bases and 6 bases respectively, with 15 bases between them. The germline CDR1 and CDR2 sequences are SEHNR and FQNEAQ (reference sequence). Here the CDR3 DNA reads TGTGCCAGCAGCTTCTATGTTCCGGGGCCTAATTCACCCCTCCACTTT. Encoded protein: CASSFYVPGPNSPLHF.

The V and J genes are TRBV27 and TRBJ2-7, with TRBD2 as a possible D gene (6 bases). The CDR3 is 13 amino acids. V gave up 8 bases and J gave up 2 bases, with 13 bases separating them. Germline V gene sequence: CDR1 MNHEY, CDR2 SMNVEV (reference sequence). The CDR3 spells CASGGVNTYEQYF. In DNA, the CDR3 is TGTGCCAGCGGAGGGGTAAACACCTACGAGCAGTACTTC.

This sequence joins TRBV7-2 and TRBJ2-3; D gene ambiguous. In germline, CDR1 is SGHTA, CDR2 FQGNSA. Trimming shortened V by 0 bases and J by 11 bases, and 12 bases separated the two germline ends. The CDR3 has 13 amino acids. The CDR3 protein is CASSLALTDGQYF. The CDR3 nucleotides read TGTGCCAGCAGCTTAGCGCTTACAGATGGGCAGTATTTT.

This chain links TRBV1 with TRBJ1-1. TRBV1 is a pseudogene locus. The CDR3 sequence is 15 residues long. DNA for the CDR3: TGCACCAGCAGCCAAGATCTAAGAGATCCTGCCAAGGCTTTCTTT. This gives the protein CTSSQDLRDPAKAFF.

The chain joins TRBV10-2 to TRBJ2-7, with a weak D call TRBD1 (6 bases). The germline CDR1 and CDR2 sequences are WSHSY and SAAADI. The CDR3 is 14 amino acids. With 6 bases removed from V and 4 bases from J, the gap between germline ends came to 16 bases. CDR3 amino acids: CASRTGTFAYEQYF. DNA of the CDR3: TGCGCCAGCAGGACCGGGACATTCGCGTACGAGCAGTACTTC.

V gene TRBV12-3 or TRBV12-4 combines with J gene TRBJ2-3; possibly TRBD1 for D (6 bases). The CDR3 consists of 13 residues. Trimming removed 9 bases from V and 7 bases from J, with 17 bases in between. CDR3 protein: CASLFGGTNTQYF. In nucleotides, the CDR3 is TGTGCCAGTTTGTTTGGGGGCACGAATACGCAGTATTTT.

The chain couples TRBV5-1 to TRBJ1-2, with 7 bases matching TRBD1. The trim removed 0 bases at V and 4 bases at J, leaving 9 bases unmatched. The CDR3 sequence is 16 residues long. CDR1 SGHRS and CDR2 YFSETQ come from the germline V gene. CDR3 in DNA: TGCGCCAGCAGCTTGGGCGGGATGGGACAGCTCTATGGCTACACCTTC. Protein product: CASSLGGMGQLYGYTF.

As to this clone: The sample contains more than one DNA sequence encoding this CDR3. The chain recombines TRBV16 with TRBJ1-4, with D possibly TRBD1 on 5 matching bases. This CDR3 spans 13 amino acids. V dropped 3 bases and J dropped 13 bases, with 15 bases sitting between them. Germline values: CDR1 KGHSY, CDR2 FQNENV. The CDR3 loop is CASSHSGPGGLFF. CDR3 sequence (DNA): TGTGCCAGCAGCCACTCCGGGCCTGGGGGACTGTTTTTT.

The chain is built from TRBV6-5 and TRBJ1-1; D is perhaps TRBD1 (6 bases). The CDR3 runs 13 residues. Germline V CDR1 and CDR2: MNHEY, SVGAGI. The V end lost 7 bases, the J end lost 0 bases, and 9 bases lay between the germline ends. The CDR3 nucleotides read TGTGCCAGCACCGGACAGATGAACACTGAAGCTTTCTTT. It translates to CASTGQMNTEAFF.

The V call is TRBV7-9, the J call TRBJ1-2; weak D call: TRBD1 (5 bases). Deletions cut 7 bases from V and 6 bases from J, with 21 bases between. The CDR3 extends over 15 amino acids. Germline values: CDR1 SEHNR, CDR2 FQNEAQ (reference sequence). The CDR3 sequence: CASTLGRQYWDGYTF. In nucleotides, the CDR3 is TGTGCCAGCACACTAGGACGACAGTATTGGGATGGCTACACCTTC.

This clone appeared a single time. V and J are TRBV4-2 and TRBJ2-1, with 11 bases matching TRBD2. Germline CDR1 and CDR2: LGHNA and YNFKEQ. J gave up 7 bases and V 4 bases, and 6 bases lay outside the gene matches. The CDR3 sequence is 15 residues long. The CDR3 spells CASSLGLAEPNEQFF. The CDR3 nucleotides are TGTGCCAGCAGCCTGGGACTAGCGGAACCGAATGAGCAGTTCTTC.

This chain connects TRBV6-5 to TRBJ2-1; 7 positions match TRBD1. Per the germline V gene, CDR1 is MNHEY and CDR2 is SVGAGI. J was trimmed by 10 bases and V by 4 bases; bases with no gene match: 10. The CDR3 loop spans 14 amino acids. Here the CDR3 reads CASSSGTAKGEQFF. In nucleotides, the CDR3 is TGTGCCAGCAGTTCCGGGACAGCGAAAGGGGAGCAGTTCTTC.

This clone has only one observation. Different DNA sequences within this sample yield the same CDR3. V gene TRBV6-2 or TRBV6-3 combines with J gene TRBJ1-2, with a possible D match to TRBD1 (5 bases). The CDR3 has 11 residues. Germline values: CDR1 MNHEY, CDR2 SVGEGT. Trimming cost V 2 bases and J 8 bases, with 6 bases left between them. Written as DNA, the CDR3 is TGTGCCAGCAGTTACGGGGACGGCTACACCTTC. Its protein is CASSYGDGYTF.

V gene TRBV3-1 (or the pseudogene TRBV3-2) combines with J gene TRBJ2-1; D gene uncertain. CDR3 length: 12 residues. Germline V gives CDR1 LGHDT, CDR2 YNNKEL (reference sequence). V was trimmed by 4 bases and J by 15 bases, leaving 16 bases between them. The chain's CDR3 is CASSRYRGVRFF. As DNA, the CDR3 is TGTGCCAGCAGCCGTTACCGAGGAGTTCGGTTCTTC.

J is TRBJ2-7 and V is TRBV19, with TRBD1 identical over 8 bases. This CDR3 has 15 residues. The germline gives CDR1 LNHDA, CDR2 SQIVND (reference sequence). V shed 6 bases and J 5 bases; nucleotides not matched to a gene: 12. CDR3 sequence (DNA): TGTGCCAGTAGCTGGGGGGACAGGAGCTTTGACGAGCAGTACTTC. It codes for CASSWGDRSFDEQYF.

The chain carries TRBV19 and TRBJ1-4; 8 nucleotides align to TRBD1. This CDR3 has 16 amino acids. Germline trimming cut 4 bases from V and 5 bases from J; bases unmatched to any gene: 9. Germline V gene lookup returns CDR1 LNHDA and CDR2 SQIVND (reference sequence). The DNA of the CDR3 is TGTGCCAGTAGTACCCAGGGGGCGGCCTGGAATGAAAAACTGTTTTTT. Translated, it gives CASSTQGAAWNEKLFF.

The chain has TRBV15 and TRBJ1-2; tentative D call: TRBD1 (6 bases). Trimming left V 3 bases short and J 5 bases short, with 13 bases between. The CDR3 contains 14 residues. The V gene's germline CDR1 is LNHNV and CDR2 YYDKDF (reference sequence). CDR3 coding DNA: TGTGCCACCAGCAGTCAGGGGAAGGGGTATGGCTACACCTTC. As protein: CATSSQGKGYGYTF. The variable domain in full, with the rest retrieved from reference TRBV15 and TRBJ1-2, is DAMVIQNPRYQVTQFGKPVTLSCSQTLNHNVMYWYQQKSSQAPKLLFHYYDKDFNNEADTPDNFQSRRPNTSFCFLDIRSPGLGDTAMYLCATSSQGKGYGYTFGSGTRLTVV.

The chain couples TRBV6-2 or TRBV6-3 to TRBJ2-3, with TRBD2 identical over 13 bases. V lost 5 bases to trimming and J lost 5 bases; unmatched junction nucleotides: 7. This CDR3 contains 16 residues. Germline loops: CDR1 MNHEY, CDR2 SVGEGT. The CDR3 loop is CASSDPGLAGLDTQYF. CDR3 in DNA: TGTGCCAGCAGTGACCCGGGACTAGCGGGGTTAGATACGCAGTATTTT.

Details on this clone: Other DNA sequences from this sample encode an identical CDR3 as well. CDR3 protein: CASSPRQGVYEQYF. CDR3 in DNA: TGTGCCAGCTCACCACGACAGGGGGTTTACGAGCAGTACTTC. The V call is TRBV18, the J call TRBJ2-7; 9 bases line up with TRBD1. This CDR3 region has 14 residues. CDR1 is KGHSH, CDR2 LQKENI, per germline. V trimming: 1 base; J trimming: 4 bases; junction bases outside the gene matches: 2.

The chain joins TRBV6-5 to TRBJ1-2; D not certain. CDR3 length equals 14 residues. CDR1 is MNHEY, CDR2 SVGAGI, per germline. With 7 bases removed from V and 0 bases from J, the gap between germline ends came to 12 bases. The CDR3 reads CASKVGETNYGYTF. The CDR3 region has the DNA TGTGCCAGCAAGGTCGGAGAGACTAACTATGGCTACACCTTC.

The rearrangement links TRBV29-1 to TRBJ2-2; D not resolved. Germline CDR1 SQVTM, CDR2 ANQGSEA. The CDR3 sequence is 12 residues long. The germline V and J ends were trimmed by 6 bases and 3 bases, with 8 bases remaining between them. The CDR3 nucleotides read TGCAGCGTCGACGGATACACCGGGGAGCTGTTTTTT. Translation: CSVDGYTGELFF.

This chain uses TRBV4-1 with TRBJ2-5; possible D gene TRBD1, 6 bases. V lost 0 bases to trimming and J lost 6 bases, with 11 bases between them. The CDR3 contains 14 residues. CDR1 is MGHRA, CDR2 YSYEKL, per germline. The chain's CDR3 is CASSQDWGQQTQYF. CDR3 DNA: TGCGCCAGCAGCCAAGATTGGGGGCAGCAGACCCAGTACTTC.

The CDR3 region has the DNA TGTGCCAGCAGCCAAGTGCGGGGAATCGACGAGCAGTACTTC. This encodes CASSQVRGIDEQYF. The chain recombines TRBV4-2 with TRBJ2-7, with D perhaps TRBD2 (6 bases). Trimming cost V 1 base and J 5 bases, with 12 bases left between them. The CDR3 spans 14 residues. CDR1 and CDR2 (germline): LGHNA, YNFKEQ.

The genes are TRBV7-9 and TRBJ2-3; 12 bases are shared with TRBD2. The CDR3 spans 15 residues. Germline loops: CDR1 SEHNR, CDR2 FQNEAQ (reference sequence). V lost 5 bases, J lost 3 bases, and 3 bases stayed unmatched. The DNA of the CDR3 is TGTGCCAGCAGCAGGACTAGCGGGATAACAGATACGCAGTATTTT. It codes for CASSRTSGITDTQYF.

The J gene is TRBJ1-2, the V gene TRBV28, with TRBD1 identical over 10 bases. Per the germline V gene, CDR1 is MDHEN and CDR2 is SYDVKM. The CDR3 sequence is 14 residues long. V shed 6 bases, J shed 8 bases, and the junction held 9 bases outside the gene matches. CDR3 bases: TGTGCCAGCAGCGCGACAGGGGGCGTCTGGGGCTACACCTTC. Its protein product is CASSATGGVWGYTF.

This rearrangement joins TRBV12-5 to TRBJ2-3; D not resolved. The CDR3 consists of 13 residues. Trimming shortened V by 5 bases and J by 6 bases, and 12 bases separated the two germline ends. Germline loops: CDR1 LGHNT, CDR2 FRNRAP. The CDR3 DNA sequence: TGTGCTAGTGGTCTCCGCCCCGGGGATACGCAGTATTTT. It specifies CASGLRPGDTQYF.